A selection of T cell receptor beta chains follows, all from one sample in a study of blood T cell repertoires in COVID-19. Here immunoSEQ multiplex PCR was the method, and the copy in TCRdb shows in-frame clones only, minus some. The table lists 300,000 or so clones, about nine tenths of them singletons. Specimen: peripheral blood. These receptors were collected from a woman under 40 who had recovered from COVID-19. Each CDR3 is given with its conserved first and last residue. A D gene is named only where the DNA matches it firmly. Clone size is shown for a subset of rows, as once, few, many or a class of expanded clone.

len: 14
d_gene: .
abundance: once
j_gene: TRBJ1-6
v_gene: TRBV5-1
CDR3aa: CASSQGGGNSPLHF
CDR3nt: TGCGCCAGCAGCCAGGGTGGTGGGAATTCACCCCTCCACTTT

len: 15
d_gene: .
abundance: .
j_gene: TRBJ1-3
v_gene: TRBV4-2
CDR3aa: CASSPRTATGNTIYF
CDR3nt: TGTGCCAGCAGCCCCCGGACAGCTACTGGAAACACCATATATTTT

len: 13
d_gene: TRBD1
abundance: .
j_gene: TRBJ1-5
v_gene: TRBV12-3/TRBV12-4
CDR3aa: CASSLGQNQPQHF
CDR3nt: TGTGCCAGCAGTTTGGGACAGAATCAGCCCCAGCATTTT

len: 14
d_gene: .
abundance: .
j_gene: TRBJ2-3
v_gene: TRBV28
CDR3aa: CASSSGLNTDTQYF
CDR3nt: TGTGCCAGCAGTTCGGGACTGAACACAGATACGCAGTATTTT

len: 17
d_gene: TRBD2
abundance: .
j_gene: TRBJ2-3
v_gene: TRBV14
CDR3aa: CASSPRWGTSRTDTQYF
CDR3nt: TGTGCCAGCAGCCCCCGCTGGGGGACTAGTCGCACAGATACGCAGTATTTT

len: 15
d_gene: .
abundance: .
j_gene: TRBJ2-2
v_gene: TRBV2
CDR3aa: CASSDPGRNTGELFF
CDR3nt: TGTGCCAGCAGTGATCCGGGAAGGAACACCGGGGAGCTGTTTTTT

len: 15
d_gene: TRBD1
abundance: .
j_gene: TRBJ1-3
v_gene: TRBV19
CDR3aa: CASTQGTGDRNTIYF
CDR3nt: TGTGCCAGTACCCAGGGGACAGGGGATCGGAACACCATATATTTT

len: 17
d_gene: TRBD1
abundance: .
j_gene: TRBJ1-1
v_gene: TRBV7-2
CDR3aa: CASSSGQGTRGDTEAFF
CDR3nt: TGTGCCAGCAGCTCCGGACAGGGGACGAGAGGGGACACTGAAGCTTTCTTT

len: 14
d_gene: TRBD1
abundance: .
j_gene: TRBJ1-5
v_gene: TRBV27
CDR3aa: CASRPAGGNQPQHF
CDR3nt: TGTGCCAGCAGACCGGCAGGGGGGAATCAGCCCCAGCATTTT

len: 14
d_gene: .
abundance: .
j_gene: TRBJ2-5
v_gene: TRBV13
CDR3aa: CASSLRQFQETQYF
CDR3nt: TGTGCCAGCAGCTTACGACAGTTCCAAGAGACCCAGTACTTC

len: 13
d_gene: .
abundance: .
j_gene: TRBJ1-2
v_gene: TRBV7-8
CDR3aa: CASSSDMDYGYTF
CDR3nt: TGTGCCAGCAGCTCGGACATGGACTATGGCTACACCTTC

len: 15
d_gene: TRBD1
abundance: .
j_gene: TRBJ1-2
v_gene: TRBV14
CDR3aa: CASSPLGQGNYGYTF
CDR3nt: TGTGCCAGCAGCCCGCTCGGACAGGGCAACTATGGCTACACCTTC

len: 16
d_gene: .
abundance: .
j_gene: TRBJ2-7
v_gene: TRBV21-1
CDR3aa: CASSKTTAQDSYEQYF
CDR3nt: TGTGCCAGCAGCAAAACGACGGCCCAGGACTCCTACGAGCAGTACTTC

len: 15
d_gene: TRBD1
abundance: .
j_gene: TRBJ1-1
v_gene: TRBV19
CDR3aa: CASSSPWRGLSEAFF
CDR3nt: TGTGCCAGTAGTTCTCCCTGGAGGGGGCTATCTGAAGCTTTCTTT

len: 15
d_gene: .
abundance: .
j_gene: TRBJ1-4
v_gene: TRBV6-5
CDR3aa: CASSYSRGSYEKLFF
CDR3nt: TGTGCCAGCAGTTACTCCCGGGGGTCTTATGAAAAACTGTTTTTT

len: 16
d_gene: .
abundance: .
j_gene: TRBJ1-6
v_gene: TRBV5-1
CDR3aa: CASSKDRQQPNSPLHF
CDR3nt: TGCGCCAGCAGCAAGGACCGACAGCAGCCCAATTCACCCCTCCACTTT

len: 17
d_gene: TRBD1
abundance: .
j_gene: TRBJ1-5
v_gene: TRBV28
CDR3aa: CASSHHYGTGGNQPQHF
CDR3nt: TGTGCCAGCAGCCACCATTACGGGACAGGGGGCAATCAGCCCCAGCATTTT

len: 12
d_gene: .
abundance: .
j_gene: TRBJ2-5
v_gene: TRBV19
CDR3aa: CASSVNRETQYF
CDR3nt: TGTGCCAGTAGTGTTAATCGGGAGACCCAGTACTTC

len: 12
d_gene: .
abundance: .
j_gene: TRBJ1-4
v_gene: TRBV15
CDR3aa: CATSNHNEKLFF
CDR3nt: TGTGCCACCAGCAATCATAATGAAAAACTGTTTTTT

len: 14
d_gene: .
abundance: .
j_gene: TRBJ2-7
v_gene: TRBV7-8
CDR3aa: CASSFNGVNYEQYF
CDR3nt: TGTGCCAGCAGCTTCAACGGAGTAAACTACGAGCAGTACTTC

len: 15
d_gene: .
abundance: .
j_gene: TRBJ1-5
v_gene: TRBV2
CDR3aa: CASSEAQGSGQPQHF
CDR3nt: TGTGCCAGCAGTGAAGCGCAGGGTTCCGGGCAGCCCCAGCATTTT

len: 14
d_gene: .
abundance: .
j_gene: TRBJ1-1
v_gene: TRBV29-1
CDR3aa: CSVEQGLLPQKAFF
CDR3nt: TGCAGCGTTGAACAGGGACTTCTCCCCCAAAAGGCTTTCTTT

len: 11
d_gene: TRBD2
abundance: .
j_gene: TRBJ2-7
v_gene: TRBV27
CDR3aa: CASSGGFEQYF
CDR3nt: TGTGCCAGCTCGGGAGGCTTCGAGCAGTACTTC

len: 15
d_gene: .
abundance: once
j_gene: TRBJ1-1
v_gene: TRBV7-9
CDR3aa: CASSLRSEGVPEAFF
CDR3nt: TGTGCCAGCAGCTTAAGATCGGAGGGCGTGCCTGAAGCTTTCTTT

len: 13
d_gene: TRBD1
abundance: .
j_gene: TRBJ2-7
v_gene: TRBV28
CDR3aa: CASGRTGRYEQYF
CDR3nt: TGTGCCAGCGGACGGACAGGGAGATACGAGCAGTACTTC

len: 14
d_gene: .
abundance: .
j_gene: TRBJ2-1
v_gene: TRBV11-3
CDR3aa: CASSLGRGSNEQFF
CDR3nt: TGTGCCAGCAGCTTGGGGAGGGGGTCCAATGAGCAGTTCTTC

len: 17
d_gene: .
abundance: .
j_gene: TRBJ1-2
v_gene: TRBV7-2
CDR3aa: CASSDRGGVTLSYGYTF
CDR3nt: TGTGCCAGCAGCGATCGGGGCGGGGTCACCCTATCTTATGGCTACACCTTC

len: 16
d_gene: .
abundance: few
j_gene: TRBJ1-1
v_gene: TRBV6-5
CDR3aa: CASSYISGGRNTEAFF
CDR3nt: TGTGCCAGCAGTTATATCAGCGGGGGGAGGAACACTGAAGCTTTCTTT

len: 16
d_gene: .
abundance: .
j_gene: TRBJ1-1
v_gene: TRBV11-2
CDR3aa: CASSLDRAAGVTEAFF
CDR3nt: TGTGCCAGCAGCTTAGATAGGGCTGCAGGGGTGACTGAAGCTTTCTTT

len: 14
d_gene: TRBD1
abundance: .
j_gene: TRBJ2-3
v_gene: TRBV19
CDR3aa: CASSPDRGTDTQYF
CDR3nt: TGTGCCAGTAGTCCGGACAGGGGGACAGATACGCAGTATTTT

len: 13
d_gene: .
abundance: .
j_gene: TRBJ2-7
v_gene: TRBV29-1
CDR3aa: CSVRTAIIYEQYF
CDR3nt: TGCAGCGTCCGGACAGCAATCATCTACGAGCAGTACTTC

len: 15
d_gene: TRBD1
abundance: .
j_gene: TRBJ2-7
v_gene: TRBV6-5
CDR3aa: CASSPGWTGAYEQYF
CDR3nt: TGTGCCAGCAGTCCCGGATGGACAGGGGCCTACGAGCAGTACTTC

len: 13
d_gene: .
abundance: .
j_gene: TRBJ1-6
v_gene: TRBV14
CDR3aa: CASSLQGTSPLHF
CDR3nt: TGTGCCAGCAGCCTCCAGGGTACGTCACCCCTCCACTTT

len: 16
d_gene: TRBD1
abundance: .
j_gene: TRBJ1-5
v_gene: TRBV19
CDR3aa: CASSMVAQGAGQPQHF
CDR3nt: TGTGCCAGTAGTATGGTGGCACAGGGGGCAGGTCAGCCCCAGCATTTT

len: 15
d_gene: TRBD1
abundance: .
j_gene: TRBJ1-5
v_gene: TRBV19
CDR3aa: CASSITGTGKRPQHF
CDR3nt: TGTGCCAGTAGTATAACAGGGACAGGTAAACGGCCCCAGCATTTT